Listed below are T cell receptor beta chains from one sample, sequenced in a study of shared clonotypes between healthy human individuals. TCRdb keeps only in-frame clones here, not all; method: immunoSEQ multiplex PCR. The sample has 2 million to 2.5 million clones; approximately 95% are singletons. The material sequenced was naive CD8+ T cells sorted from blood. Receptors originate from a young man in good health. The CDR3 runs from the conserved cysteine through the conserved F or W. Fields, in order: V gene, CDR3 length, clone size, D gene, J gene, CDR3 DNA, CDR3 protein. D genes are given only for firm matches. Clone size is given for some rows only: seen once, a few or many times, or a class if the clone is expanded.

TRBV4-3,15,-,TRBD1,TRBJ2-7,TGCGCCAGCAGCCAAGAAGCCGGGACAGCCTACGAGCAGTACTTC,CASSQEAGTAYEQYF
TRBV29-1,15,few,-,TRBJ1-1,TGCAGCGTTGGATCGGTGGGATCGGTGAACACTGAAGCTTTCTTT,CSVGSVGSVNTEAFF
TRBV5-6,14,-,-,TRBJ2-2,TGTGCCAGCAGCACCACGACAGCGACAGTGGAGCTGTTTTTT,CASSTTTATVELFF
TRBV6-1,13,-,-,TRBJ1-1,TGTGCCAGCAGGACCGTGGAGAACACTGAAGCTTTCTTT,CASRTVENTEAFF
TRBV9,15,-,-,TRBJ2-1,TGTGCCAGCAGCCCCCCTAACGGGGCCTACAATGAGCAGTTCTTC,CASSPPNGAYNEQFF
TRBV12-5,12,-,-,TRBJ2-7,TGTGCTAGTGCCCCTGGCTCCTACGAGCAGTACTTC,CASAPGSYEQYF
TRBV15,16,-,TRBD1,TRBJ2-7,TGTGCCACCAGCAGAGGAAAGACAGGGGTGGCCTACGAGCAGTACTTC,CATSRGKTGVAYEQYF
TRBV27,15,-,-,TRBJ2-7,TGTGCCAGCAGTTTGATTACTAGTTCCGCCTACGAGCAGTACTTC,CASSLITSSAYEQYF
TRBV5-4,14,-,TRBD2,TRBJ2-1,TGTGCCAGCAGCTCGGGACTAGTGATCAATGAGCAGTTCTTC,CASSSGLVINEQFF
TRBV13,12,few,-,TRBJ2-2,TGTGCCAGCAGCCCCTACACCGGGGAGCTGTTTTTT,CASSPYTGELFF
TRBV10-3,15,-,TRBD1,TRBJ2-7,TGTGCCATCAGTGAGCCGGGTGGGACAGACTACGAGCAGTACTTC,CAISEPGGTDYEQYF
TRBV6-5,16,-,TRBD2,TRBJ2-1,TGTGCCAGCAGTTATTCCGTAGCGGGAATATACAATGAGCAGTTCTTC,CASSYSVAGIYNEQFF
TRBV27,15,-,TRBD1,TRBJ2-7,TGTGCCAGCAGCCCTCGGACAGGGGGATCCTACGAGCAGTACTTC,CASSPRTGGSYEQYF
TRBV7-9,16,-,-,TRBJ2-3,TGTGCCAGCAGCCCAGCAGAGGCCCAAAGCACAGATACGCAGTATTTT,CASSPAEAQSTDTQYF
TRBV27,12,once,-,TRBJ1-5,TGTGCCAGCAGGAAGTTGAATCAGCCCCAGCATTTT,CASRKLNQPQHF
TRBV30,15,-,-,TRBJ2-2,TGTGCCTGGAGTTTCGGGATTTCGAACACCGGGGAGCTGTTTTTT,CAWSFGISNTGELFF
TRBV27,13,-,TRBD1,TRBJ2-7,TGTGCCAGCAGGGACAGGACTCGGGCTGAGCAGTACTTC,CASRDRTRAEQYF
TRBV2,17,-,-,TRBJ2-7,TGTGCCAGCAGTGAAGCTTTAGACAATTCGTTTGATAGAGAGCAGTACTTC,CASSEALDNSFDREQYF
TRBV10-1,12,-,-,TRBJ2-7,TGCGCCAGGGGGGGTTCGGAATACGAGCAGTACTTC,CARGGSEYEQYF
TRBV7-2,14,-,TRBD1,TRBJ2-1,TGTGCCAGCAGCTTGAGGGGGCCCTACAATGAGCAGTTCTTC,CASSLRGPYNEQFF
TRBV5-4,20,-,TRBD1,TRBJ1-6,TGTGCCAGCAGCTTGGATATCGGGCCAGGGGGTATTGCTTATAATTCACCCCTCCACTTT,CASSLDIGPGGIAYNSPLHF
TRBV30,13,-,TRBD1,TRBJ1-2,TGTGCCTGGGGAGCAGGGGGAGACTATGGCTACACCTTC,CAWGAGGDYGYTF
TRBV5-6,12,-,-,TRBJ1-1,TGTGCCAGCACGCTTATCGGGGACGAAGCTTTCTTT,CASTLIGDEAFF
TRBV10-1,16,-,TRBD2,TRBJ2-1,TGCGCCAGCAGTGAGGGCCTAGCGGGAGCCTACAATGAGCAGTTCTTC,CASSEGLAGAYNEQFF
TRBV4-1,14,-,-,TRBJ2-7,TGCGCCAGCAGCCGCATCCAGGAGGTCGGCGAGCAGTACTTC,CASSRIQEVGEQYF
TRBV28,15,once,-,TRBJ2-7,TGTGCCAGCAGTCAAACAGGGTTAAATTCCTACGAGCAGTACTTC,CASSQTGLNSYEQYF
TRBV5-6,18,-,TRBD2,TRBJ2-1,TGTGCCAGCAGCTTGGGGACTAGCGGGGGCCTGGGCCTCCATGAGCAGTTCTTC,CASSLGTSGGLGLHEQFF
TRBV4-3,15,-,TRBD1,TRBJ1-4,TGCGCCAGCAGCCAAGAGACAGGGGCGCCGGAAAAACTGTTTTTT,CASSQETGAPEKLFF
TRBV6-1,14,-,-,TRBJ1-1,TGTGCCAGCAGTAAACAGATACTGAACACTGAAGCTTTCTTT,CASSKQILNTEAFF
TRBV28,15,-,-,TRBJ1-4,TGTGCCAGCAGTTTAGCGACAGCAACTAATGAAAAACTGTTTTTT,CASSLATATNEKLFF
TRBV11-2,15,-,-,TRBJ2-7,TGTGCCAGCAGCTTGGGAGGCCTTCTGACCTACGAGCAGTACTTC,CASSLGGLLTYEQYF
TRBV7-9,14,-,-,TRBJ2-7,TGTGCCAGCGCGGGGCAGGCGAGCTCCTACGAGCAGTACTTC,CASAGQASSYEQYF
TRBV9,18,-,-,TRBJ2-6,TGTGCCAGCAGCGACAGCCCTGAGCAGGGCTCTGGGGCCAACGTCCTGACTTTC,CASSDSPEQGSGANVLTF
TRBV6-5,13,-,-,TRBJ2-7,TGTGCCAGCAGTCTTACAGAGACCTACGAGCAGTACTTC,CASSLTETYEQYF
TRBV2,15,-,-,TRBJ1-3,TGTGCCAGCATACCTTGGACGGACTCTGGAAACACCATATATTTT,CASIPWTDSGNTIYF
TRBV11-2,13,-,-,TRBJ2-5,TGTGCCAGCAAGGACCCGGGAGCAGAGACCCAGTACTTC,CASKDPGAETQYF
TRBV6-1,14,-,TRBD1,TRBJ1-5,TGTGCCAGCACCAGGGACAGGAGCAATCAGCCCCAGCATTTT,CASTRDRSNQPQHF
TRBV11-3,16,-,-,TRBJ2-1,TGTGCCAGCAGCTCCTCGACTAGTTTCCCCCACAATGAGCAGTTCTTC,CASSSSTSFPHNEQFF
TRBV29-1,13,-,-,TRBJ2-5,TGCAGCGTTGATATGGACCCTGGGGAGACCCAGTACTTC,CSVDMDPGETQYF
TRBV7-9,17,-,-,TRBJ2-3,TGTGCCAGCAGCTCCATACCGTCGCTAGATATCACAGATACGCAGTATTTT,CASSSIPSLDITDTQYF
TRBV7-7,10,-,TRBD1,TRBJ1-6,TGTGCTAGCAGCGGACAGGCCGGCCACTTT,CASSGQAGHF
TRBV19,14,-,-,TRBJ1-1,TGTGCCAGTAGTATAACCGGGACCAACACTGAAGCTTTCTTT,CASSITGTNTEAFF
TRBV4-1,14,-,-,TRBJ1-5,TGCGCCAGCAGCCCAGCTAACAGCAATCAGCCCCAGCATTTT,CASSPANSNQPQHF